These 28 T cell receptor beta chains were sequenced from one sample in a study of T cell responses to AZD1222 COVID-19 vaccine. Profiled with immunoSEQ multiplex PCR; TCRdb holds only in-frame clones, not every one. This sample has 80,000 or so clones, with around four fifths found just once. Specimen: peripheral blood, collected on day 0 of AZD1222 vaccination. These receptors came from an adult in good health.

The chain's CDR3 is CAITDGTSHPGGELFF. CDR3 DNA: TGTGCCATCACCGACGGGACTAGCCATCCGGGCGGGGAGCTGTTTTTT. The chain uses TRBV10-3 and TRBJ2-2; 9 bases line up with TRBD2. Germline loops: CDR1 ENHRY, CDR2 SYGVKD. V lost 7 bases to trimming and J lost 7 bases; unmatched junction nucleotides: 13. The length of the CDR3 is 16 residues.

The rearrangement uses TRBV20-1 and TRBJ1-2; D remains ambiguous. Germline values: CDR1 DFQATT, CDR2 SNEGSKA (reference sequence). The CDR3 runs to 14 residues. V lost 3 bases and J lost 1, with 12 bases in between. The CDR3 sequence: CSASPGGDNYGYTF. For the CDR3, the DNA is TGCAGTGCTAGTCCAGGCGGGGATAACTATGGCTACACCTTC.

This clone was detected only once. The CDR3 region is CASSLNRDIGANVLTF. CDR3 in DNA: TGTGCCAGCTCACTGAACCGGGACATCGGGGCCAACGTCCTGACTTTC. The chain uses TRBV18 and TRBJ2-6; D possibly corresponds to TRBD1 (6 bases). Trimming stripped 4 bases from V and 4 bases from J, with 14 bases between. The CDR3 runs to 16 residues. Germline V gives CDR1 KGHSH, CDR2 LQKENI.

This chain joins TRBV19 and TRBJ2-4; possible D gene TRBD2, 5 bases. This CDR3 is built from 16 residues. The V end was cut by 3 bases, the J end by 0 bases, with 12 bases between. The germline gives CDR1 LNHDA, CDR2 SQIVND (reference sequence). CDR3 loop: CASSMDGLLAKNIQYF. The DNA for the CDR3 is TGTGCCAGTAGTATGGACGGACTTCTAGCCAAAAACATTCAGTACTTC. The full variable domain, in which reference TRBV19 and TRBJ2-4 provide the parts outside the CDR3, is DGGITQSPKYLFRKEGQNVTLSCEQNLNHDAMYWYRQDPGQGLRLIYYSQIVNDFQKGDIAEGYSVSREKKESFPLTVTSAQKNPTAFYLCASSMDGLLAKNIQYFGAGTRLSVL.

This chain uses TRBV12-3 or TRBV12-4 with TRBJ1-5, with 8 bases matching TRBD1. The CDR3 contains 13 residues. V trimming: 5 bases; J trimming: 6 bases; junction bases outside the gene matches: 3. The CDR3 region is CASSGTGGQPQHF. In nucleotides, the CDR3 is TGTGCCAGCAGTGGGACAGGAGGTCAGCCCCAGCATTTT.

The chain couples TRBV27 to TRBJ1-6, with D hard to call. Trimming removed 3 bases from V and 6 bases from J, with 6 bases in between. Germline lookup yields CDR1 MNHEY and CDR2 SMNVEV (reference sequence). The CDR3 consists of 13 residues. CDR3 region: CASSFNSNSPLHF. CDR3 DNA sequence: TGTGCCAGCAGTTTTAACAGTAATTCACCCCTCCACTTT.

This clone was observed a handful of times. The V call is TRBV18, the J call TRBJ1-6; D uncertain. Trimming removed 4 bases from V and 3 bases from J, with 7 bases in between. Per germline, CDR1 KGHSH and CDR2 LQKENI. CDR3 length equals 14 residues. Here the CDR3 DNA reads TGTGCCAGCTCACTAGGCAGCTATAATTCACCCCTCCACTTT. Residues: CASSLGSYNSPLHF.

The J gene is TRBJ2-7, the V gene TRBV3-1 (or the pseudogene TRBV3-2); 15 bases align to TRBD2. Germline CDR1 LGHDT, CDR2 YNNKEL (reference sequence). The CDR3 has 16 amino acids. The ends lost 4 bases at V and 5 bases at J; junction bases unmatched: 6. The CDR3 protein is CASSPRTSGRAHEQYF. The CDR3 DNA reads as TGTGCCAGCAGCCCAAGGACTAGCGGGAGGGCCCACGAGCAGTACTTC.

The chain recombines TRBV15 with TRBJ1-3; unclear D gene. This CDR3 comprises 16 residues. Trimming pared 0 bases from V and 0 bases from J, leaving 9 bases between. Germline V lookup: CDR1 LNHNV, CDR2 YYDKDF (reference sequence). CDR3 residues: CATSRDVTDSGNTIYF. The DNA of the CDR3 is TGTGCCACCAGCAGAGATGTAACGGACTCTGGAAACACCATATATTTT.

J is TRBJ1-2 and V is TRBV7-9; D not resolved. The V gene's germline CDR1 is SEHNR and CDR2 FQNEAQ (reference sequence). The germline V and J ends were trimmed by 6 bases and 4 bases, with 6 bases remaining between them. There are 11 residues in the CDR3. The CDR3 spells CASSPFYGYTF. The CDR3 DNA reads as TGTGCCAGCAGTCCCTTCTATGGCTACACCTTC.

This chain links TRBV2 with TRBJ1-6; possibly TRBD1 for D (5 bases). V dropped 8 bases and J dropped 7 bases, with 15 bases sitting between them. Per the germline V gene, CDR1 is SNHLY and CDR2 is FYNNEI. This CDR3 comprises 14 residues. Here the CDR3 reads CASRSEGRNSPLHF. CDR3 DNA sequence: TGTGCCAGCCGGTCCGAGGGACGAAATTCACCCCTCCACTTT.

This rearrangement joins TRBV3-1 (or the pseudogene TRBV3-2) to TRBJ2-5, with D perhaps matching TRBD1 or TRBD2 (5 bases each). The CDR3 consists of 13 residues. CDR1 and CDR2 (germline): LGHDT, YNNKEL (reference sequence). V lost 0 bases and J lost 5, with 7 bases in between. The CDR3 protein is CASSQEWGETQYF. DNA for the CDR3: TGTGCCAGCAGCCAAGAGTGGGGGGAGACCCAGTACTTC.

The chain recombines TRBV4-3 with TRBJ2-3; unclear D gene. The V gene's germline CDR1 is LGHNA and CDR2 YSLEER. The CDR3 runs to 14 residues. Trimming removed 1 base from V and 2 bases from J, with 7 bases in between. CDR3 sequence reads: CASSQVLFTDTQYF. CDR3 coding DNA: TGCGCCAGCAGCCAAGTGCTCTTCACAGATACGCAGTATTTT.

V gene TRBV5-6 combines with J gene TRBJ1-2; 10 bases map to TRBD1. CDR3 size: 15 residues. Germline-derived CDR1 and CDR2 are SGHDT and YYEEEE. J gave up 7 bases and V 1 base, and 7 bases lay outside the gene matches. The CDR3 reads CASSLWGTGDGGYTF. In DNA, the CDR3 is TGTGCCAGCAGCTTGTGGGGGACAGGGGATGGTGGCTACACCTTC.

The chain joins TRBV5-4 to TRBJ2-1; D might be TRBD2 (5 bases). Trimming removed 5 bases at V and 9 bases at J, with 18 bases between. From germline, CDR1 is SGHNT and CDR2 YYREEE (reference sequence). CDR3 length equals 14 residues. CDR3 sequence (DNA): TGTGCCAGCAGTCTAACACCTAGCATCCCTGAGCAGTTCTTC. Amino acid sequence: CASSLTPSIPEQFF.

The V and J genes are TRBV7-9 and TRBJ2-1; a weak D match, TRBD1 (6 bases). V lost 5 bases and J lost 7, with 18 bases in between. Germline-derived CDR1 and CDR2 are SEHNR and FQNEAQ (reference sequence). The CDR3 covers 15 residues. Here the CDR3 DNA reads TGTGCCAGCAGCCCCGACAAGGGGGTAGGGAATGAGCAGTTCTTC. Translating gives CASSPDKGVGNEQFF.

The chain employs TRBV6-2 or TRBV6-3 and TRBJ2-1; D gene ambiguous. Trimming took off 3 bases at V and 7 bases at J, with 13 bases between the two ends. The CDR3 has 14 amino acids. Germline lookup yields CDR1 MNHEY and CDR2 SVGEGT. The CDR3, as DNA: TGTGCCAGCAGTTATTGGCAATTAGCAAATGAGCAGTTCTTC. Protein sequence: CASSYWQLANEQFF.

In DNA, the CDR3 is TGTGCCAGCAGTTCCAGGGGTCTGGGTAACACTGAAGCTTTCTTT. Protein product: CASSSRGLGNTEAFF. The gene calls are TRBV6-5 and TRBJ1-1; D is perhaps TRBD1 (6 bases). V was shortened by 4 bases and J by 2 bases, with 14 bases between the two germline ends. The CDR3 is made up of 15 amino acids. Germline assignment: CDR1 MNHEY and CDR2 SVGAGI.

The chain has TRBV12-3 or TRBV12-4 and TRBJ1-3, with TRBD1 as a possible D gene (5 bases). This CDR3 comprises 13 residues. The V and J ends lost 10 bases and 0 bases respectively, with 10 bases between them. CDR3 residues: CATRQSSGNTIYF. Written as DNA, the CDR3 is TGTGCCACCCGACAGAGCTCTGGAAACACCATATATTTT.

Worth noting for this clone: A read error is possible here, since a much larger clone lies one base away. The genes are TRBV7-2 and TRBJ2-7, with D maybe TRBD2 (5 bases). Per germline, CDR1 SGHTA and CDR2 FQGNSA. The CDR3 is made up of 12 amino acids. Trimming shortened V by 2 bases and J by 3 bases, and 5 bases separated the two germline ends. CDR3 protein: CASSLRGYEQYF. The CDR3 nucleotides read TGTGCCAGCAGCTTACGGGGCTACGAGCAGTACTTC.

This clone came up a few times. The V gene is TRBV5-1, the J gene TRBJ2-2, with 9 bases fitting TRBD2. The germline V gene encodes CDR1 SGHRS and CDR2 YFSETQ. This CDR3 has 15 amino acids. The V gene end was trimmed by 5 bases and the J gene end by 3 bases; junction bases not matched to a gene: 5. The CDR3 loop reads CASRDSGSYTGELFF. CDR3 nucleotides: TGCGCCAGCAGGGATAGCGGGAGTTACACCGGGGAGCTGTTTTTT.

A few counts support this clone. The V gene is TRBV3-1 (or the pseudogene TRBV3-2), the J gene TRBJ2-2, with 10 nucleotides matching TRBD1. The V and J ends lost 2 bases and 4 bases, in that order; junction bases with no gene match: 10. This CDR3 is built from 18 residues. Germline V CDR1 and CDR2: LGHDT, YNNKEL (reference sequence). Written as DNA, the CDR3 is TGTGCCAGCAGCCAACCGGGACAGGGGATAGGTGGCACCGGGGAGCTGTTTTTT. As protein: CASSQPGQGIGGTGELFF.

The rearrangement joins TRBV9 to TRBJ2-5; unclear D gene. The V gene's germline CDR1 is SGDLS and CDR2 YYNGEE. Trimming pared 4 bases from V and 3 bases from J, leaving 16 bases between. The CDR3 covers 15 residues. CDR3 sequence reads: CASSPRTVGEETQYF. CDR3 DNA sequence: TGTGCCAGCAGCCCCCGTACAGTCGGAGAAGAGACCCAGTACTTC. Combining the CDR3 with reference TRBV9 and TRBJ2-5 gives the whole variable domain DSGVTQTPKHLITATGQRVTLRCSPRSGDLSVYWYQQSLDQGLQFLIQYYNGEERAKGNILERFSAQQFPDLHSELNLSSLELGDSALYFCASSPRTVGEETQYFGPGTRLLVL.

CDR3 nucleotides: TGTGCCACCAGACTGGTGCAGTTCTTC. Encoded protein: CATRLVQFF. The rearrangement links TRBV15 to TRBJ2-1, with D unclear. Germline lookup yields CDR1 LNHNV and CDR2 YYDKDF (reference sequence). This CDR3 contains 9 residues. V was cut by 6 bases and J by 12 bases, with 6 bases left in between.

This rearrangement joins TRBV5-1 to TRBJ1-1; possible D gene TRBD1, 5 bases. V was trimmed by 4 bases and J by 4 bases, leaving 11 bases between them. Germline V gene sequence: CDR1 SGHRS, CDR2 YFSETQ. The CDR3 length is 13 residues. The CDR3 sequence: CASSAGGGTEAFF. In DNA form, the CDR3 reads TGCGCCAGCAGCGCCGGGGGTGGCACTGAAGCTTTCTTT.

V is TRBV6-5 and J is TRBJ1-5, with D possibly being TRBD1 (5 bases). Deletions cut 7 bases from V and 7 bases from J, with 17 bases between. The germline gives CDR1 MNHEY, CDR2 SVGAGI. The CDR3 length is 14 residues. CDR3 protein: CASTPGPEGQPQHF. The CDR3 DNA sequence: TGTGCCAGCACCCCGGGGCCCGAGGGCCAGCCCCAGCATTTT.

The rearrangement joins TRBV19 to TRBJ1-5; 7 bases are shared with TRBD1. The ends lost 4 bases at V and 4 bases at J; junction bases unmatched: 10. Germline CDR1 LNHDA, CDR2 SQIVND (reference sequence). The CDR3 contains 16 residues. CDR3 coding DNA: TGTGCCAGTAGTACCGGGACAGCTGGTCGAAATCAGCCCCAGCATTTT. Amino acids: CASSTGTAGRNQPQHF.

The chain combines TRBV5-1 with TRBJ2-5; 7 bases line up with TRBD2. Germline V CDR1 and CDR2: SGHRS, YFSETQ. The CDR3 covers 14 residues. V dropped 0 bases and J dropped 1; count of bases not matched to a gene: 0. CDR3 residues: CASSLGGSQETQYF. The CDR3 coding sequence is TGCGCCAGCAGCTTGGGCGGGAGCCAAGAGACCCAGTACTTC.